This TCR beta chain was identified during a study of blood T cell repertoires in COVID-19. Study details: Researchers got acute and convalescent COVID-19 samples from the United States, Italy and Spain.

The CDR3 extends over 15 amino acids. The germline gives CDR1 MGHDK, CDR2 SYGVNS. Trimming shortened V by 4 bases and J by 5 bases, and 15 bases separated the two germline ends. Participant age was about 18 to 89 years, and participants resided in 25 or so US areas. Authors' processing steps: Nucleated cell counts were estimated from reference gene primer amplification. Using immunoSEQ multiplex PCR, the repertoire was profiled, and TCRdb retains in-frame clones only, with some absent. The V and J calls and clone size were taken over from that table, and D and trimming were inferred from the DNA. The sample includes around 250,000 clones, approximately 80% seen only once; the top ten take 15%.

J is TRBJ2-1 and V is TRBV25-1; a possible D gene is TRBD1 (6 bases). The origin of this receptor is a man aged 40-49 years who had recovered from COVID-19. Input material: PBMCs or T cells enriched from blood (not recorded which). CDR3 region: CASSAFGQRHNEQFF. The CDR3 nucleotides read TGTGCCAGCAGTGCTTTCGGACAGAGACACAATGAGCAGTTCTTC. Together with reference TRBV25-1 and TRBJ2-1, the CDR3 gives the full variable domain: EADIYQTPRYLVIGTGKKITLECSQTMGHDKMYWYQQDPGMELHLIHYSYGVNSTEKGDLSSESTVSRIRTEHFPLTLESARPSHTSQYLCASSAFGQRHNEQFFGPGTRLTVL.